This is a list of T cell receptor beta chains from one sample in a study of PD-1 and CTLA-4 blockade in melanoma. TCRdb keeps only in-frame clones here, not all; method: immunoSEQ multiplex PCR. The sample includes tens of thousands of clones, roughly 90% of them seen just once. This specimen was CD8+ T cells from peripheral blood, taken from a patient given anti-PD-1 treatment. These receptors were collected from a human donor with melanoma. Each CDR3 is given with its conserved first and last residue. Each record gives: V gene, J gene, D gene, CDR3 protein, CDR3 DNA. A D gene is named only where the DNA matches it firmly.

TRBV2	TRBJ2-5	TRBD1	CASSLFGGQGWLKTQYF	TGTGCCAGCAGTCTCTTCGGGGGACAGGGTTGGTTGAAGACCCAGTACTTC
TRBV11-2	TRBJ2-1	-	CASSSLRWRGTHHNEQFF	TGTGCCAGCAGCTCCCTTCGGTGGCGGGGGACACATCACAATGAGCAGTTCTTC
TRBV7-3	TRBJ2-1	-	CASSSPTDYNEQFF	TGTGCCAGCAGCTCTCCGACAGACTACAATGAGCAGTTCTTC
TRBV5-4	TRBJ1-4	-	CASSQSGAGNEKLFF	TGTGCCAGCAGCCAATCAGGGGCGGGTAATGAAAAACTGTTTTTT
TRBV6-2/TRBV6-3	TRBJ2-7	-	CASSRGPEAYEQYF	TGTGCCAGCAGTCGGGGACCTGAGGCCTACGAGCAGTACTTC
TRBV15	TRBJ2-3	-	CATSRGQTSTDTQYF	TGTGCCACCAGCAGAGGACAGACTAGCACAGATACGCAGTATTTT
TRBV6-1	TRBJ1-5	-	CASSDPRHGQGIFEGQPQHF	TGTGCCAGCAGTGACCCTAGGCATGGGCAGGGAATTTTTGAGGGTCAGCCCCAGCATTTT
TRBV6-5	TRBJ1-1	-	CASHVIGDNTEAFF	TGTGCCAGCCATGTAATAGGGGATAACACTGAAGCTTTCTTT
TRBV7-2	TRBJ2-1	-	CASSPSESSYNEQFF	TGTGCCAGCAGTCCTAGTGAGAGCTCCTACAATGAGCAGTTCTTC
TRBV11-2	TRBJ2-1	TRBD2	CASSAGTSGSYNEQFF	TGTGCCAGCAGCGCGGGGACTAGCGGGAGCTACAATGAGCAGTTCTTC
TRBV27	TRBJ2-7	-	CASSAGASYEQYF	TGTGCCAGCAGTGCAGGGGCCTCCTACGAGCAGTACTTC
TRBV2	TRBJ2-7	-	CASTRLTSSYEQYF	TGTGCCAGCACAAGGCTTACCAGCTCCTACGAGCAGTACTTC
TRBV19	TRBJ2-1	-	CASSIGGTEQFF	TGTGCCAGTAGTATAGGCGGGACAGAGCAGTTCTTC